One and the same sample provided the 10 T cell receptor beta chains below, sequenced in a study of PD-L1 blockade in urothelial cancer. Profiling relied on immunoSEQ multiplex PCR, and the TCRdb table lists in-frame clones only, not all of them. The data show about 84,000 clones, over 80% seen once. The sample in question was PBMCs, obtained around atezolizumab (anti-PD-L1) treatment. The receptors derive from an older man with urothelial cancer.

This chain links TRBV9 with TRBJ1-2; 9 nucleotides line up with TRBD1. Germline trimming cut 4 bases from V and 4 bases from J; bases unmatched to any gene: 11. This CDR3 region has 16 residues. Germline CDR1 SGDLS, CDR2 YYNGEE. CDR3 loop: CASSPSTGTGIYGYTF. CDR3 in DNA: TGTGCCAGCAGCCCCTCGACCGGGACAGGGATCTATGGCTACACCTTC. Using reference TRBV9 and TRBJ1-2 for the parts outside the CDR3, the full variable domain is DSGVTQTPKHLITATGQRVTLRCSPRSGDLSVYWYQQSLDQGLQFLIQYYNGEERAKGNILERFSAQQFPDLHSELNLSSLELGDSALYFCASSPSTGTGIYGYTFGSGTRLTVV.

This clone was seen only a few times. The chain joins TRBV10-3 to TRBJ1-3, with D possibly being TRBD1 (5 bases). Germline V gives CDR1 ENHRY, CDR2 SYGVKD. The CDR3 sequence is 14 residues long. V was pared by 0 bases and J by 6 bases, with 9 bases between. The CDR3 DNA reads TGTGCCATCAGTGAGTCTAGCGGGACAAACACCATATATTTT. It specifies CAISESSGTNTIYF.

This chain joins TRBV4-3 and TRBJ2-4; D possibly corresponds to TRBD2 (5 bases). V lost 0 bases and J lost 6, with 9 bases in between. Per germline, CDR1 LGHNA and CDR2 YSLEER. CDR3 length equals 14 residues. CDR3 DNA sequence: TGCGCCAGCAGCCAAGATGTAGCGACAAACATTCAGTACTTC. Protein: CASSQDVATNIQYF.

The sample holds a few counts of this clone. The genes are TRBV5-6 and TRBJ1-1; D is perhaps TRBD1 (6 bases). Looked up from germline, CDR1 is SGHDT and CDR2 is YYEEEE. The V end was cut by 3 bases, the J end by 3 bases, with 12 bases between. CDR3 length: 14 residues. The CDR3 region has the DNA TGTGCCAGCAGCTGGGGGGGCAGGGACACTGAAGCTTTCTTT. It codes for CASSWGGRDTEAFF.

This clone appeared many times. The chain joins TRBV4-2 to TRBJ1-2, with TRBD1 identical over 7 bases. Germline CDR1 and CDR2: LGHNA and YNFKEQ. This CDR3 region has 15 residues. V was clipped by 1 base and J by 8 bases; unmatched bases: 10. The CDR3 region is CASSQAGQNLGGYTF. The CDR3 nucleotides are TGTGCCAGCAGCCAAGCGGGACAGAATCTGGGAGGCTACACCTTC.

This clone was recorded only once. CDR3 sequence: CASSYSGLVAGEQYF. CDR3 bases: TGTGCCAGCAGCTATTCGGGACTGGTAGCTGGGGAGCAGTACTTC. The J gene is TRBJ2-7, the V gene TRBV11-2; possibly TRBD2 for D (6 bases). The germline V and J ends were trimmed by 4 bases and 7 bases, with 20 bases remaining between them. The germline V gene has CDR1 SGHAT and CDR2 FQNNGV. This CDR3 has 15 amino acids.

The gene calls are TRBV7-9 and TRBJ2-5; tentatively, D is TRBD2 (7 bases). CDR1 and CDR2 from the germline V gene are SEHNR and FQNEAQ (reference sequence). Trimming removed 5 bases at V and 5 bases at J, with 21 bases between. This CDR3 has 16 residues. CDR3: CASSGGRGRVTETQYF. The CDR3 DNA follows: TGTGCCAGCAGCGGGGGGCGGGGGCGAGTGACGGAGACCCAGTACTTC.

The CDR3 region is CASSLPGQLPYEQYF. The CDR3 DNA follows: TGTGCCAGCAGCTTACCGGGACAGCTACCCTACGAGCAGTACTTC. The J gene is TRBJ2-7, the V gene TRBV7-8; 7 nucleotides agree with TRBD1. The trim removed 2 bases at V and 2 bases at J, leaving 6 bases unmatched. In germline, CDR1 is SGHVS, CDR2 FQNEAQ. The CDR3 totals 15 residues.

The gene calls are TRBV2 and TRBJ2-1; 8 nucleotides line up with TRBD1. The CDR3 length is 15 residues. CDR1 is SNHLY, CDR2 FYNNEI, per germline. V shed 5 bases, J shed 1 base, and the junction held 4 bases outside the gene matches. The CDR3 nucleotides are TGTGCCAGCAGTTCCGGACAGGGATCCTACAATGAGCAGTTCTTC. Translated, it gives CASSSGQGSYNEQFF.

The genes are TRBV30 and TRBJ2-7; D might be TRBD2 (6 bases). The CDR3 has 13 amino acids. Germline CDR1 reads GTSNPN; CDR2 reads SVGIG (reference sequence). Deletions cut 4 bases from V and 2 bases from J, with 12 bases between. The CDR3 DNA reads as TGTGCCTGGACAGGCGGGGAAACCTACGAGCAGTACTTC. Protein: CAWTGGETYEQYF.